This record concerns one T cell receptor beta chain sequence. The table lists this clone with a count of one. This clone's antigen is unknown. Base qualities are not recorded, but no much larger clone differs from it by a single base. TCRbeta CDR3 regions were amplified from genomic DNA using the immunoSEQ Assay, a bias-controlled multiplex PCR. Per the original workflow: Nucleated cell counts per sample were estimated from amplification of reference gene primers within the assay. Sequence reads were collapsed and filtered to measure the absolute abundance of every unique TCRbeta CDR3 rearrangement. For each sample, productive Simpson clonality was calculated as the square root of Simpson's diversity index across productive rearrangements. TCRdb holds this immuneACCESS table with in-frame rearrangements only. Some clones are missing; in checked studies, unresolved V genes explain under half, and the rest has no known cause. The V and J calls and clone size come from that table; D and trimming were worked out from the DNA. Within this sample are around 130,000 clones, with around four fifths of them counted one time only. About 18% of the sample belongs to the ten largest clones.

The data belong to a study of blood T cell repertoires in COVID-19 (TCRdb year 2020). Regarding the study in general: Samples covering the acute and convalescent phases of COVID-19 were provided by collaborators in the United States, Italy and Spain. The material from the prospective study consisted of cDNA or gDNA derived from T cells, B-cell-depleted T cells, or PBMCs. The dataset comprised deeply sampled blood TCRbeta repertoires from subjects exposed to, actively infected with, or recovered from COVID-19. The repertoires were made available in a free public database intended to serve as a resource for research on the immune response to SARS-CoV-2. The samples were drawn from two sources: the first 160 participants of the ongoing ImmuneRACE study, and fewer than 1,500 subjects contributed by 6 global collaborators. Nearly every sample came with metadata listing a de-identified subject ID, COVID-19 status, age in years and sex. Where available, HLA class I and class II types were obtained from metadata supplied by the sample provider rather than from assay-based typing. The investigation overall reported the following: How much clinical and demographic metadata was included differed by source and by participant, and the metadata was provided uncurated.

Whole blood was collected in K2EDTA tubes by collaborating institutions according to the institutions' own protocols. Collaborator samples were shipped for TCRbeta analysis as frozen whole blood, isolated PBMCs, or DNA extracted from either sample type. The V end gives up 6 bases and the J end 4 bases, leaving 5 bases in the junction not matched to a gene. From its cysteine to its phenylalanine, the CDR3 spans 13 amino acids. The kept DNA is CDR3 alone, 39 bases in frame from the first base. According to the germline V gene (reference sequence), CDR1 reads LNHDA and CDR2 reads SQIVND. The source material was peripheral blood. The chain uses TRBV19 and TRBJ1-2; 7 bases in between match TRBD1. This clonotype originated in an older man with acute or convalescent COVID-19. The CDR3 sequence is CASRLRDSYGYTF. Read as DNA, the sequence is TGTGCCAGTAGGCTGCGGGACAGCTATGGCTACACCTTC.